This paragraph reports one TCR beta chain. What it binds is unknown. The source of the sample is a study of blood T cells in healthy people across ages. Notes on the study in general: Diversity figures derived from one million T cells were judged to underestimate the true value. Roughly linearly, TCR beta diversity per million T cells fell as age increased.

A sample-barcoded 5' primer and a J-beta primer mix were used in a second PCR of roughly 6 to 11 cycles. Via MiXCR, TCRdb re-called the 5' RACE reads, giving one row per CDR3 protein. The sample shows around 2 million distinct CDR3 sequences, around 40% of them seen only once. Trimming took 5 bases from V and 2 from J, leaving 12 bases between them. The length of the CDR3 is 14 residues. The chain employs TRBV12-3 or TRBV12-4 and TRBJ1-1; D is possibly TRBD1 (5 bases). The sequenced material came from blood. The TCR originated in a human donor in good health. In DNA, the CDR3 is TGTGCCAGCAGTCCCGACGGGACCAACACTGAAGCTTTCTTT. Translation: CASSPDGTNTEAFF.